The rows below give T cell receptor beta chains drawn from one sample of a study of OX40 agonist ivuxolimab in advanced cancers. Libraries were prepared by immunoSEQ multiplex PCR; TCRdb keeps only in-frame clonotypes and omits some of them. This sample has approximately 77,000 clones, with 90% to 95% found just once. The material was CD4+ or CD8+ T cells sorted from blood, obtained in a trial of the OX40 agonist ivuxolimab. All receptors derive from an adult with an advanced solid tumor such as melanoma, head and neck, liver or kidney cancer. The CDR3 runs from the conserved cysteine through the conserved F or W. D genes are given only for firm matches. The size of a clone is reported for some rows only, either as once, few or many, or as a class for expanded clones.

V gene,clone size,D gene,CDR3 protein
TRBV11-3,-,-,CASSSSWGAGNTIYF
TRBV7-3,-,-,CASSRSYEQYF
TRBV9,-,TRBD2,CASSPPGLATDTQYF
TRBV6-5,-,-,CASSYSRRDLPGHF
TRBV15,-,-,CATSRDRNPGTNEQFF
TRBV4-1,-,-,CASSPRGDGNQPQHF
TRBV5-1,-,TRBD2,CASSLGTSDGKTQYF
TRBV6-5,-,-,CASSYSGPRPTDTQYF
TRBV9,-,-,CASSVEGEGNSPLHF
TRBV29-1,-,-,CSVRRNGEKLFF
TRBV18,-,TRBD2,CASSPAGGPSEQYF
TRBV18,-,-,CASTTGLADTQYF
TRBV28,few,-,CASSPANYEKLFF
TRBV10-3,-,-,CAISESGNSYNEQFF
TRBV6-1,-,-,CASSELGEQFF
TRBV20-1,-,-,CSASSPDTQYF
TRBV2,-,-,CASKQQTNTGELFF
TRBV4-1,-,-,CASSQTASSGANVLTF
TRBV19,-,-,CASSIKSVGNEQFF
TRBV6-1,-,TRBD1,CASRGTGTNQPQHF